This T cell receptor beta chain was sequenced during a study of blood T cell repertoires in COVID-19. Whole-study context: Donors in the United States, Italy and Spain gave samples during acute or convalescent COVID-19.

The V gene end was trimmed by 2 bases and the J gene end by 2 bases; junction bases not matched to a gene: 2. The CDR3 is made up of 13 amino acids. Germline V CDR1 and CDR2: SQVTM, ANQGSEA. In the original analysis: By means of reference gene primer amplification, nucleated cell counts were estimated. Generated by immunoSEQ multiplex PCR, the TCRdb table keeps only in-frame clones and is missing some. The V and J calls and clone size were taken over from that table, and D and trimming were inferred from the DNA. Of roughly 88,000 clones listed, around 90% are singletons. Sequencing used peripheral blood. This TCR was recovered from a woman aged 45 to 65 in a cohort sampled during active COVID-19. The chain links TRBV29-1 to TRBJ2-5; 7 nucleotides match TRBD1. In DNA, the CDR3 is TGCAGCGTTGAAACAGGGGTTCAAGAGACCCAGTACTTC. Protein product: CSVETGVQETQYF.